A single sample gave rise to the 26 T cell receptor beta chains below, sequenced in a study of blood T cell repertoires in COVID-19. Some clones are missing from TCRdb's copy, which holds only in-frame ones; the method was immunoSEQ multiplex PCR. The repertoire includes more than 250,000 clones, approximately 85% of them detected once, and approximately 1.5% sits in the top ten. Sequenced sample: peripheral blood. The receptors here all came from a woman in her 50s with acute or convalescent COVID-19.

The rearrangement joins TRBV5-1 to TRBJ1-1; maybe TRBD1 (6 bases). Per the germline V gene, CDR1 is SGHRS and CDR2 is YFSETQ. The V end was cut by 0 bases, the J end by 3 bases, with 12 bases between. This CDR3 is 15 amino acids long. CDR3 sequence reads: CASSLDRAGDTEAFF. The CDR3 DNA follows: TGCGCCAGCAGCTTGGACAGGGCGGGGGACACTGAAGCTTTCTTT.

This chain connects TRBV7-2 to TRBJ2-1, with TRBD2 matching 11 bases. Germline V gene data show CDR1 as SGHTA and CDR2 as FQGNSA. The CDR3 runs to 16 residues. Trimming cost V 3 bases and J 5 bases; bases outside gene matches: 6. CDR3 nucleotides: TGTGCCAGCAGCTTCCCCGGGACTAGCGGAAACAATGAGCAGTTCTTC. It translates to CASSFPGTSGNNEQFF.

This clone came up once. CDR3 sequence (DNA): TGTGCCAGCTCCGACTCCAGGGTCTCCTACGAGCAGTACTTC. Translating it yields CASSDSRVSYEQYF. This chain links TRBV18 with TRBJ2-7, with a tentative D call TRBD1 (5 bases). The V end lost 6 bases, the J end lost 0 bases, and 12 bases lay between the germline ends. CDR1 and CDR2 (germline): KGHSH, LQKENI. The CDR3 contains 14 residues.

CDR3 coding DNA: TGTGCCAGCACCCCTCAAGGCGGCAGGAGGACTTCCTACGAGCAGTACTTC. Protein: CASTPQGGRRTSYEQYF. The chain combines TRBV11-3 with TRBJ2-7, with D perhaps TRBD2 (5 bases). V was cut by 7 bases and J by 1 base, with 23 bases left in between. Germline values: CDR1 SGHNT, CDR2 YENEEA. The CDR3 has 17 amino acids.

This sequence joins TRBV7-3 and TRBJ2-1; maybe TRBD1 (5 bases). The CDR3 contains 17 residues. V was cut by 1 base and J by 8 bases, with 21 bases left in between. The germline CDR1 and CDR2 sequences are SGHTA and FQGTGA. CDR3 nucleotides: TGTGCCAGCAGCTTAAAAGCCGGGCCAGGGTACTCATATGAGCAGTTCTTC. Protein product: CASSLKAGPGYSYEQFF. Combining the CDR3 with reference TRBV7-3 and TRBJ2-1 gives the whole variable domain GAGVSQTPSNKVTEKGKYVELRCDPISGHTALYWYRQSLGQGPEFLIYFQGTGAADDSGLPNDRFFAVRPEGSVSTLKIQRTERGDSAVYLCASSLKAGPGYSYEQFFGPGTRLTVL.

This chain uses TRBV27 with TRBJ1-6; D possibly corresponds to TRBD1 (5 bases). This CDR3 comprises 13 residues. Trimming removed 6 bases at V and 8 bases at J, with 11 bases between. CDR1 is MNHEY and CDR2 is SMNVEV in the germline V gene (reference sequence). DNA of the CDR3: TGTGCCAGCAGCTGGACATATGATTCACCCCTCCACTTT. Translated, it gives CASSWTYDSPLHF.

The chain recombines TRBV28 with TRBJ1-1; tentatively, D is TRBD1 (6 bases). The V and J ends lost 1 base and 8 bases respectively, with 14 bases between them. CDR3 size: 14 residues. Germline V CDR1 and CDR2: MDHEN, SYDVKM. Written as DNA, the CDR3 is TGTGCCAGCAGTTTATTCGGTTCGGGACAAGAAGCTTTCTTT. Residues: CASSLFGSGQEAFF.

CDR3 bases: TGTGCCTGGAGTGGGCAGTCCATCTATGAGCAGTTCTTC. Encoded protein: CAWSGQSIYEQFF. V is TRBV30 and J is TRBJ2-1; D is uncertain. V dropped 1 base and J dropped 8 bases, with 12 bases sitting between them. Germline CDR1 reads GTSNPN; CDR2 reads SVGIG (reference sequence). This CDR3 contains 13 residues.

The chain couples TRBV6-5 to TRBJ1-1, with TRBD1 matching over 9 bases. Germline V gene lookup returns CDR1 MNHEY and CDR2 SVGAGI. Germline trimming cut 4 bases from V and 8 bases from J; bases unmatched to any gene: 5. The CDR3 consists of 13 residues. CDR3 sequence: CASSFHGQGEAFF. For the CDR3, the DNA is TGTGCCAGCAGTTTCCATGGACAGGGGGAAGCTTTCTTT.

The chain employs TRBV7-2 and TRBJ2-5; weak D call: TRBD1 (5 bases). The CDR3 is 14 residues long. The germline V gene has CDR1 SGHTA and CDR2 FQGNSA. The V gene lost 4 bases and the J gene lost 5 bases, with 14 bases spanning the gap. CDR3 residues: CASSSFRARETQYF. The CDR3 DNA follows: TGTGCCAGCAGCTCATTCAGGGCTAGGGAGACCCAGTACTTC.

This sequence joins TRBV27 and TRBJ1-2, with D possibly matching TRBD1 (5 bases). CDR3 length: 14 amino acids. The ends were cut back, 3 bases at V and 4 bases at J, with 12 bases in the middle. Germline CDR1 reads MNHEY; CDR2 reads SMNVEV (reference sequence). This CDR3 is CASSLLPGIYGYTF. The CDR3 DNA reads TGTGCCAGCAGTTTGCTGCCAGGGATCTATGGCTACACCTTC.

The gene calls are TRBV30 and TRBJ1-6; weak D call: TRBD1 (6 bases). V lost 0 bases and J 13 bases, leaving 16 bases between the germline ends. The CDR3 runs 14 residues. The germline CDR1 and CDR2 sequences are GTSNPN and SVGIG (reference sequence). This chain's CDR3 is CAWSVKDSRLPLHF. DNA of the CDR3: TGTGCCTGGAGTGTAAAGGACAGCCGCCTGCCCCTCCACTTT. Filled out from reference TRBV30 and TRBJ1-6, the complete variable domain reads SQTIHQWPATLVQPVGSPLSLECTVEGTSNPNLYWYRQAAGRGLQLLFYSVGIGQISSEVPQNLSASRPQDRQFILSSKKLLLSDSGFYLCAWSVKDSRLPLHFGNGTRLTVT.

The chain employs TRBV7-9 and TRBJ2-1; 8 bases agree with TRBD2. The CDR3 totals 14 residues. Losses at the gene ends were 5 bases for V and 3 bases for J; bases not matched to a gene: 3. The V gene's germline CDR1 is SEHNR and CDR2 FQNEAQ (reference sequence). The CDR3 loop is CASSPGTSYNEQFF. CDR3 bases: TGTGCCAGCAGCCCAGGGACTAGCTACAATGAGCAGTTCTTC.

V gene TRBV27 combines with J gene TRBJ2-1, with D perhaps TRBD2 (5 bases). Germline CDR1 MNHEY, CDR2 SMNVEV (reference sequence). Trimming pared 4 bases from V and 7 bases from J, leaving 14 bases between. The CDR3 is 14 residues long. The CDR3 DNA reads TGTGCCAGCAGTTCGAGCGGTTTAGGGAATGAGCAGTTCTTC. Translation: CASSSSGLGNEQFF.

This clone was recorded only once. This sequence joins TRBV7-6 and TRBJ1-1, with TRBD1 as a possible D gene (5 bases). Germline CDR1 is SGHVS and CDR2 is FNYEAQ. CDR3 length equals 13 residues. V lost 5 bases to trimming and J lost 4 bases, with 11 bases between them. CDR3 loop: CASSRRGSTEAFF. CDR3 bases: TGTGCCAGCAGCCGCCGGGGGAGCACTGAAGCTTTCTTT.

V usage is TRBV11-2 and J usage is TRBJ2-7; the match to TRBD1 covers 7 bases. The germline V gene has CDR1 SGHAT and CDR2 FQNNGV. Trimming removed 5 bases from V and 5 bases from J; junction bases left unmatched: 9. CDR3 length equals 14 residues. The DNA for the CDR3 is TGTGCCAGCAGCGAGTTAGACAGGGTGGACGAGCAGTACTTC. It is translated as CASSELDRVDEQYF.

As DNA, the CDR3 is TGTGCCAGCAGTTACAGTAGCGGGAGGGCCCCAGATACGCAGTATTTT. Translating gives CASSYSSGRAPDTQYF. J is TRBJ2-3 and V is TRBV6-2 or TRBV6-3, with TRBD2 identical over 11 bases. Germline V gene lookup returns CDR1 MNHEY and CDR2 SVGEGT. This CDR3 comprises 16 residues. Germline trimming cut 2 bases from V and 4 bases from J; bases unmatched to any gene: 5.

The gene calls are TRBV28 and TRBJ2-7, with 9 bases identical to TRBD2. J was trimmed by 7 bases and V by 5 bases; bases with no gene match: 12. The CDR3 spans 15 residues. The germline V gene has CDR1 MDHEN and CDR2 SYDVKM. The CDR3 loop is CASSVSGRAMGEQYF. CDR3 in DNA: TGTGCCAGCAGTGTTAGCGGGAGAGCCATGGGGGAGCAGTACTTC. The variable domain in full, with the rest retrieved from reference TRBV28 and TRBJ2-7, is DVKVTQSSRYLVKRTGEKVFLECVQDMDHENMFWYRQDPGLGLRLIYFSYDVKMKEKGDIPEGYSVSREKKERFSLILESASTNQTSMYLCASSVSGRAMGEQYFGPGTRLTVT.

This chain connects TRBV19 to TRBJ1-1, with TRBD1 as a possible D gene (5 bases). The V gene lost 3 bases and the J gene lost 0 bases, with 8 bases spanning the gap. The CDR3 is 14 amino acids. Germline CDR1 and CDR2: LNHDA and SQIVND (reference sequence). The CDR3 DNA sequence: TGTGCCAGTAGTATTTTGGGGCTGAACACTGAAGCTTTCTTT. Amino acid sequence: CASSILGLNTEAFF.

This rearrangement joins TRBV9 to TRBJ2-7; 12 nucleotides line up with TRBD1. Trimming at V came to 0 bases and at J to 7 bases, leaving 5 bases not matched to a gene. CDR1 and CDR2 from the germline V gene are SGDLS and YYNGEE. This CDR3 has 15 residues. CDR3 coding DNA: TGTGCCAGCAGCGTAGGGGGACAGGGGGCGCTTGAGCAGTACTTC. Residues: CASSVGGQGALEQYF.

The genes are TRBV5-4 and TRBJ2-2, with 16 bases identical to TRBD2. The CDR3 loop spans 17 amino acids. Germline assignment: CDR1 SGHNT and CDR2 YYREEE (reference sequence). V gave up 7 bases and J gave up 5 bases; unmatched junction bases: 8. CDR3 region: CASGTGTSGRGTGELFF. Here the CDR3 DNA reads TGTGCCAGCGGCACCGGGACTAGCGGGAGGGGGACCGGGGAGCTGTTTTTT.

The DNA of the CDR3 is TGCGCCAGCAGCCGCGGACAGCCTAATCCCTACGAGCAGTACTTC. This codes for CASSRGQPNPYEQYF. The chain employs TRBV5-1 and TRBJ2-7, with D possibly matching TRBD1 (6 bases). Trimming pared 4 bases from V and 2 bases from J, leaving 16 bases between. The CDR3 covers 15 residues. Germline V gene data show CDR1 as SGHRS and CDR2 as YFSETQ.

This clone has just one count. This CDR3 reads CSASTVGLAGIDNEQFF. The CDR3, as DNA: TGCAGTGCTAGTACCGTCGGACTAGCGGGAATTGACAATGAGCAGTTCTTC. V and J are TRBV20-1 and TRBJ2-1, with 12 positions matching TRBD2. The trim removed 3 bases at V and 5 bases at J, leaving 11 bases unmatched. The CDR3 spans 17 residues. The germline V gene encodes CDR1 DFQATT and CDR2 SNEGSKA (reference sequence).

The table lists this clone with a count of one. The CDR3 nucleotides read TGTGCCAGCAGCCGACGCCAGACTAGCGGGAGTGCAGATACGCAGTATTTT. Translating gives CASSRRQTSGSADTQYF. The chain employs TRBV5-8 and TRBJ2-3; TRBD2 matches 12 bases. Germline V gene lookup returns CDR1 SGHTS and CDR2 YDEGEE. The CDR3 is made up of 17 amino acids. V was pared by 4 bases and J by 4 bases, with 10 bases of the junction left unmatched. The full variable domain, its missing parts supplied by reference TRBV5-8 and TRBJ2-3, is EAGVTQSPTHLIKTRGQQATLRCSPISGHTSVYWYQQALGLGLQFLLWYDEGEERNRGNFPPRFSGRQFPNYSSELNVNALELEDSALYLCASSRRQTSGSADTQYFGPGTRLTVL.

The chain recombines TRBV9 with TRBJ1-6, with D hard to call. The V and J ends lost 4 bases and 3 bases respectively, with 17 bases between them. Germline CDR1 is SGDLS and CDR2 is YYNGEE. The CDR3 extends over 17 amino acids. The CDR3 coding sequence is TGTGCCAGCAGCCCCTCGGGGAGAGCTTACTATAATTCACCCCTCCACTTT. Protein sequence: CASSPSGRAYYNSPLHF.

The chain recombines TRBV3-1 (or the pseudogene TRBV3-2) with TRBJ2-5, with D hard to call. V dropped 4 bases and J dropped 0 bases, with 3 bases sitting between them. Germline V lookup: CDR1 LGHDT, CDR2 YNNKEL (reference sequence). CDR3 length equals 12 residues. The CDR3 loop is CASSPYQETQYF. In DNA form, the CDR3 reads TGTGCCAGCAGCCCGTACCAAGAGACCCAGTACTTC.